Each of the 13 T cell receptor beta chains below was sequenced from the same sample in a study of shared clonotypes between healthy human individuals. Assay used: immunoSEQ multiplex PCR; TCRdb lists only in-frame clones, some missing. The sample contains 2 million to 2.5 million clones, just over 90% of which appear only once. Sequencing used naive CD4+ T cells from PBMCs. Subset in this sample: CD45RA+ positively selected. Receptors originate from a man between 18 and 29 years old in good health. Some clones in this sample may be carry-over from other donors' samples.

This clone was detected only once. The gene calls are TRBV7-2 and TRBJ2-3, with D perhaps given as TRBD1 or TRBD2 (5 bases each). The CDR3 is made up of 15 amino acids. The ends were cut back, 5 bases at V and 2 bases at J, with 14 bases in the middle. CDR1 SGHTA and CDR2 FQGNSA come from the germline V gene. This chain's CDR3 is CASSELGPITDTQYF. In DNA form, the CDR3 reads TGTGCCAGCAGCGAATTGGGACCCATCACAGATACGCAGTATTTT.

This clone has a handful of counts. V usage is TRBV6-5 and J usage is TRBJ1-5; the match to TRBD1 covers 9 bases. V was pared by 6 bases and J by 7 bases, with 7 bases of the junction left unmatched. There are 14 residues in the CDR3. The germline V gene has CDR1 MNHEY and CDR2 SVGAGI. The CDR3 sequence is CASRGQGQSQPQHF. The CDR3 DNA is TGTGCCAGCAGGGGACAGGGACAAAGCCAGCCCCAGCATTTT.

The chain couples TRBV18 to TRBJ2-3; TRBD1 might be the D (6 bases). Germline V gives CDR1 KGHSH, CDR2 LQKENI. This CDR3 comprises 13 residues. Between the trimmed V and J ends, which lost 10 bases and 0 bases, there was a span of 11 bases. CDR3 in amino acids: CAIRDTSTDTQYF. The CDR3 nucleotides read TGTGCCATCCGGGACACCAGCACAGATACGCAGTATTTT.

Regarding this clone: Other DNA sequences within the sample encode an identical CDR3. The V and J genes are TRBV5-1 and TRBJ2-1; 9 bases align to TRBD2. The CDR3 has 15 residues. Unmatched junction bases numbered 5, after V lost 0 bases and J lost 7 bases. CDR1 and CDR2 from the germline V gene are SGHRS and YFSETQ. CDR3 amino acids: CASSLGLAGYNEQFF. CDR3 nucleotide sequence: TGCGCCAGCAGCTTGGGCCTAGCGGGATATAATGAGCAGTTCTTC.

The rearrangement uses TRBV6-5 and TRBJ1-1; TRBD1 aligns across 8 bases. CDR1 is MNHEY and CDR2 is SVGAGI in the germline V gene. The CDR3 runs to 15 residues. V dropped 5 bases and J dropped 2; count of bases not matched to a gene: 7. The CDR3: CASSRTGQVNTEAFF. DNA of the CDR3: TGTGCCAGCAGTCGGACGGGACAGGTCAACACTGAAGCTTTCTTT.

The genes are TRBV5-4 and TRBJ1-1; TRBD1 matches at 8 bases. The CDR3 consists of 16 residues. V gave up 3 bases and J gave up 0 bases; unmatched junction bases: 7. Germline V gene lookup returns CDR1 SGHNT and CDR2 YYREEE (reference sequence). CDR3 nucleotides: TGTGCCAGCAGCTCGGGACAGGCACACATGAACACTGAAGCTTTCTTT. Encoded protein: CASSSGQAHMNTEAFF.

V and J are TRBV4-2 and TRBJ2-7; the D is unclear. Germline CDR1 and CDR2: LGHNA and YNFKEQ. CDR3 length: 16 amino acids. Trimming removed 1 base at V and 3 bases at J, with 16 bases between. CDR3 loop: CASSQASAGSYYEQYF. CDR3 DNA: TGTGCCAGCAGCCAAGCTTCAGCTGGGTCCTACTACGAGCAGTACTTC.

This clone has just one count. The same CDR3 also results from other DNA sequences found in this sample. This chain links TRBV20-1 with TRBJ2-7; D remains unclear. From germline, CDR1 is DFQATT and CDR2 SNEGSKA (reference sequence). CDR3 size: 11 residues. The V gene lost 5 bases and the J gene lost 2 bases, with 7 bases spanning the gap. CDR3 in amino acids: CSAGPTYEQYF. The CDR3 DNA follows: TGCAGTGCTGGCCCGACCTACGAGCAGTACTTC.

This chain uses TRBV5-1 with TRBJ2-2; 9 bases fit TRBD2. Germline values: CDR1 SGHRS, CDR2 YFSETQ. The CDR3 length is 19 residues. Germline trimming cut 0 bases from V and 0 bases from J; bases unmatched to any gene: 9. CDR3: CASSLVGGLAGPNTGELFF. The CDR3 region has the DNA TGCGCCAGCAGCTTGGTTGGAGGCCTAGCGGGACCGAACACCGGGGAGCTGTTTTTT.

As for this clone: Other DNA sequences in the same sample also yield this CDR3. This chain joins TRBV6-5 and TRBJ2-7; TRBD1 aligns across 9 bases. The CDR3 runs to 15 residues. Germline trimming cut 0 bases from V and 5 bases from J; bases unmatched to any gene: 5. Germline-derived CDR1 and CDR2 are MNHEY and SVGAGI. Here the CDR3 reads CASSYSGTGSHEQYF. The CDR3 coding sequence is TGTGCCAGCAGTTACTCCGGGACAGGGTCCCACGAGCAGTACTTC.

V and J are TRBV30 and TRBJ1-2; 11 bases map to TRBD1. The CDR3 contains 14 residues. From germline, CDR1 is GTSNPN and CDR2 SVGIG (reference sequence). V dropped 7 bases and J dropped 5; count of bases not matched to a gene: 9. The CDR3 DNA reads as TGTGCCTCGCGACTGGGACAGGGGGGGTATGGCTACACCTTC. Its protein is CASRLGQGGYGYTF.

V gene TRBV5-1 combines with J gene TRBJ1-2, with a possible D match to TRBD1 (5 bases). V was pared by 3 bases and J by 8 bases, with 17 bases between. Germline CDR1 SGHRS, CDR2 YFSETQ. The CDR3 contains 14 residues. The CDR3 nucleotides read TGCGCCAGCAGCTCCGGGGGTCTTACAGCGGGCTACACCTTC. It is translated as CASSSGGLTAGYTF.

This clone was observed a single time. This chain uses TRBV7-2 with TRBJ2-3; 8 bases map to TRBD2. CDR1 and CDR2 (germline): SGHTA, FQGNSA. V lost 5 bases, J lost 4 bases, and 8 bases stayed unmatched. There are 15 residues in the CDR3. DNA for the CDR3: TGTGCCAGCAGCCCCCGGACTAGCTTGTCAGATACGCAGTATTTT. Encoded protein: CASSPRTSLSDTQYF.